This T cell receptor (beta chain) stems from a study of blood T cell repertoires in COVID-19. TCRdb's copy holds only in-frame clones and misses some; the assay was immunoSEQ multiplex PCR. The sample lists about 29,000 clones; roughly 80% were seen once. CDR3 size: 16 residues. V shed 3 bases and J 2 bases; nucleotides not matched to a gene: 6. Germline values: CDR1 LNHDA, CDR2 SQIVND (reference sequence). This chain connects TRBV19 to TRBJ2-3; 9 bases map to TRBD1. The TCR comes from an older man with active COVID-19. The sample comprised peripheral blood. CDR3 sequence (DNA): TGTGCCAGTAGTATGTTGGGACAGGGAATCACAGATACGCAGTATTTT. Residues: CASSMLGQGITDTQYF.